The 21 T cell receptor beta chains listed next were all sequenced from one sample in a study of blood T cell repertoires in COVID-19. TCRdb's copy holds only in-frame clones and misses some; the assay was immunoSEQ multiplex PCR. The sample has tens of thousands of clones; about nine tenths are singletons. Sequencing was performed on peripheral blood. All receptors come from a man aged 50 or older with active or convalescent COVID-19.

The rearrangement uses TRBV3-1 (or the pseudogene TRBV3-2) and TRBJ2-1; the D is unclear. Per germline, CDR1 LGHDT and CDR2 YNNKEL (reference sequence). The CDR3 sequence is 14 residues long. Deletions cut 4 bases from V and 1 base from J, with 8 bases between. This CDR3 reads CASSPPGSYNEQFF. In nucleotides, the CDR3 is TGTGCCAGCAGCCCGCCGGGTTCCTACAATGAGCAGTTCTTC.

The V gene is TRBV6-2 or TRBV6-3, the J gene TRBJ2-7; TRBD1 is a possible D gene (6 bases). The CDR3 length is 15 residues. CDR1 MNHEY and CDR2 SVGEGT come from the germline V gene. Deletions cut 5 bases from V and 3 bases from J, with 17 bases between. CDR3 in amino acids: CASSRTTGIGYEQYF. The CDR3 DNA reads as TGTGCCAGCAGTCGCACAACAGGGATCGGCTACGAGCAGTACTTC.

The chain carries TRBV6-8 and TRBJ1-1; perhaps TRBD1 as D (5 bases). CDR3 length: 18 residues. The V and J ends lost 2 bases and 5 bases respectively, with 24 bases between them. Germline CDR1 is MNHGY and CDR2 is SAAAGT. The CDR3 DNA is TGTGCCAGCAGTTACCCCAATAATCACGGGGGAAATGGAACTGAAGCTTTCTTT. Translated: CASSYPNNHGGNGTEAFF.

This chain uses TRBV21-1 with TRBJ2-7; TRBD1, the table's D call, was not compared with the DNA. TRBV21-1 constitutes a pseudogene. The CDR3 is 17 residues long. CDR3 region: CASSKPPRAGESYEQYF. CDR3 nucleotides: TGTGCCAGCAGCAAACCTCCTAGGGCAGGGGAAAGCTACGAGCAGTACTTC.

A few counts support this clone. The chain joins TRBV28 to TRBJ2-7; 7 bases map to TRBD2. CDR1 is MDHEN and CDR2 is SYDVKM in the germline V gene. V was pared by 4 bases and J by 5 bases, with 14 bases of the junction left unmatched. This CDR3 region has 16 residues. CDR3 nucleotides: TGTGCCAGCAGTTCCCGGCTGGGGGGGAGCGTCCACGAGCAGTACTTC. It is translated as CASSSRLGGSVHEQYF.

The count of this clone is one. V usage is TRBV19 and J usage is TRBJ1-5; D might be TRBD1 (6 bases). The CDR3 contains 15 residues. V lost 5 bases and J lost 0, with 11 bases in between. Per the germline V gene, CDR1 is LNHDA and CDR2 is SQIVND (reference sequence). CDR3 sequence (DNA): TGTGCCAGTAGTCCCAGGGGATATAGCAATCAGCCCCAGCATTTT. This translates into CASSPRGYSNQPQHF.

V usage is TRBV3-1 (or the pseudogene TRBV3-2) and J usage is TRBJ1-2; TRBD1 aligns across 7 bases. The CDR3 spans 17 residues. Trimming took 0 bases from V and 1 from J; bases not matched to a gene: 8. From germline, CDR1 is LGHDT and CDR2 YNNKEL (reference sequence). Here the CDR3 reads CASSQDLLRQGNYGYTF. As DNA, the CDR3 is TGTGCCAGCAGCCAAGACCTATTACGACAGGGTAACTATGGCTACACCTTC.

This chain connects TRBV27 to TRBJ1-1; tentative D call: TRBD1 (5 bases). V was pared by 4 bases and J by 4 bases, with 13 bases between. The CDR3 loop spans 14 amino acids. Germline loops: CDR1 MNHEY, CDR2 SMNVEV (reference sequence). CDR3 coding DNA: TGTGCCAGCAGTTACCGTCGGGGGGGCACTGAAGCTTTCTTT. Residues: CASSYRRGGTEAFF.

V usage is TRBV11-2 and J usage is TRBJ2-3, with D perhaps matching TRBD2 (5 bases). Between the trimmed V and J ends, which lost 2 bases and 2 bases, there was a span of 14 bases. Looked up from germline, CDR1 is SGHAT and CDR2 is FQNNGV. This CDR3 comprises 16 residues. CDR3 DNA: TGTGCCAGCAGCTTACCTGGGAGCCCGTTCACAGATACGCAGTATTTT. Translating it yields CASSLPGSPFTDTQYF.

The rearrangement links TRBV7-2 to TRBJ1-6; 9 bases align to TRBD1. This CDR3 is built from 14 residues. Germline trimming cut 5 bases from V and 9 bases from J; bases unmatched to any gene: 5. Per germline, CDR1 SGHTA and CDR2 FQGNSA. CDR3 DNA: TGTGCCAGCAGCAGTGGGGACAGGGTTTCACCCCTCCACTTT. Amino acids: CASSSGDRVSPLHF.

Here the CDR3 reads CASISGTGGLNTEAFF. As DNA, the CDR3 is TGTGCCAGTATTAGTGGGACAGGGGGTTTGAACACTGAAGCTTTCTTT. This chain joins TRBV19 and TRBJ1-1; 11 bases align to TRBD1. Germline values: CDR1 LNHDA, CDR2 SQIVND (reference sequence). The CDR3 is 16 residues long. Germline trimming cut 7 bases from V and 0 bases from J; bases unmatched to any gene: 7.

CDR3 sequence reads: CSASDSYNEQFF. CDR3 nucleotides: TGCAGTGCTAGTGACAGCTACAATGAGCAGTTCTTC. V gene TRBV20-1 combines with J gene TRBJ2-1; D possibly corresponds to TRBD1 (5 bases). Looked up from germline, CDR1 is DFQATT and CDR2 is SNEGSKA (reference sequence). The germline V and J ends were trimmed by 3 bases and 3 bases, with 6 bases remaining between them. The CDR3 is made up of 12 amino acids.

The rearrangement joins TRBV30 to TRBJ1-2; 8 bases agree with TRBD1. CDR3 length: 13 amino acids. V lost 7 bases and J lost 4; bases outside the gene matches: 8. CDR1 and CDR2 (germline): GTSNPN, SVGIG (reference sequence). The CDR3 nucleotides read TGTGCCTTATCGACAGGGGATTCCTATGGCTACACCTTC. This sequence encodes CALSTGDSYGYTF. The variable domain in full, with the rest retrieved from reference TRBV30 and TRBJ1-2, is SQTIHQWPATLVQPVGSPLSLECTVEGTSNPNLYWYRQAAGRGLQLLFYSVGIGQISSEVPQNLSASRPQDRQFILSSKKLLLSDSGFYLCALSTGDSYGYTFGSGTRLTVV.

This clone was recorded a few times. CDR3 sequence reads: CASSHQGTEAFF. The DNA for the CDR3 is TGTGCCAGCAGTCACCAGGGCACTGAAGCTTTCTTT. The V gene is TRBV6-5, the J gene TRBJ1-1, with a tentative D call TRBD1 (5 bases). Germline assignment: CDR1 MNHEY and CDR2 SVGAGI. The CDR3 runs 12 residues. V was clipped by 5 bases and J by 4 bases, with 8 bases between them.

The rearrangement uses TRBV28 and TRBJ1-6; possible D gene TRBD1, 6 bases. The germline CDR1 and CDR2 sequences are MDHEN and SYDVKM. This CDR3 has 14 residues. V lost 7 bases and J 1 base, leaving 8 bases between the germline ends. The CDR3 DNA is TGTGCCAGCATGGGGGCGTCCTATAATTCACCCCTCCACTTT. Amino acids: CASMGASYNSPLHF.

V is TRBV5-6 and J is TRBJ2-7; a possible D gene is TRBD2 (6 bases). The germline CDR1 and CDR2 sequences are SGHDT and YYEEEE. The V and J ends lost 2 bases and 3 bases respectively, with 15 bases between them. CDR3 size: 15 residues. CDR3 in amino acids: CASSFRGTLNYEQYF. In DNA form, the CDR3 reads TGTGCCAGCAGCTTCCGGGGGACTTTAAACTACGAGCAGTACTTC.

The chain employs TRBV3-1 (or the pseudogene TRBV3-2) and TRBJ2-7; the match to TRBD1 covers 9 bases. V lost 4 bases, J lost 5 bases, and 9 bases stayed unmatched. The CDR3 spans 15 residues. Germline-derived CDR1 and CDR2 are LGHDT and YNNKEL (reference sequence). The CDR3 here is CASSRPGQGTDEQYF. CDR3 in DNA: TGTGCCAGCAGCCGACCGGGACAGGGTACGGACGAGCAGTACTTC.

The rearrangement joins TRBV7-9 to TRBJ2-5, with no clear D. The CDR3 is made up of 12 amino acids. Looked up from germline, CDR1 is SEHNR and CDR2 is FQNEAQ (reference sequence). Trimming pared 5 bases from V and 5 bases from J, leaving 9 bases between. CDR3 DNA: TGTGCCAGCAGCAAAGTTCTGGAGACCCAGTACTTC. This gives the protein CASSKVLETQYF.

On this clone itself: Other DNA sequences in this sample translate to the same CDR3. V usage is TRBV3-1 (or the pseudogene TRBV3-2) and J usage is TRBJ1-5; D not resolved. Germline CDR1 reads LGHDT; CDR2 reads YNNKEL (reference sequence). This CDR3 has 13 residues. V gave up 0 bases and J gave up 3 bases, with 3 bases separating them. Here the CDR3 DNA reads TGTGCCAGCAGCCAAGACGTCAATCAGCCCCAGCATTTT. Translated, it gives CASSQDVNQPQHF.

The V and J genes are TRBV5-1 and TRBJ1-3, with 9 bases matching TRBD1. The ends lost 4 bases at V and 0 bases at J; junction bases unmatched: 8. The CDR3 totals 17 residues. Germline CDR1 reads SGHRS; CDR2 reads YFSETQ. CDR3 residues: CASSQGTGTRSGNTIYF. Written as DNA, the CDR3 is TGCGCCAGCAGCCAAGGGACAGGGACTCGCTCTGGAAACACCATATATTTT.

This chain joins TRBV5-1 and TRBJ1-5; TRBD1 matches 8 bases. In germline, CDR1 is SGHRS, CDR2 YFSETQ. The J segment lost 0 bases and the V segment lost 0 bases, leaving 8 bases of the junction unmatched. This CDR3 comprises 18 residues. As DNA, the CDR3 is TGCGCCAGCAGCTTGGAAGCCAGGGGGCAATATAGCAATCAGCCCCAGCATTTT. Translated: CASSLEARGQYSNQPQHF.